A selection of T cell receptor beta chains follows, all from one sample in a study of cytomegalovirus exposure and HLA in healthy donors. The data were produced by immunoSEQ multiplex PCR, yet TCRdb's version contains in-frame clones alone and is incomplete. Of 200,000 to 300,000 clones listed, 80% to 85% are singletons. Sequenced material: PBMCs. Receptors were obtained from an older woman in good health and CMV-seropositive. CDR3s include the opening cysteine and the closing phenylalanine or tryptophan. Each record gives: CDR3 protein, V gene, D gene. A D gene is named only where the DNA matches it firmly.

CASSFSRQGAYEQYF	TRBV27	TRBD1
CASSVGGQSDTQYF	TRBV9	NA
CAWSVTEDGYTF	TRBV30	NA
CASSLTSGRKDEQFF	TRBV7-9	TRBD2
CASRASHLTGNTIYF	TRBV28	NA
CASSLSPGGGYEQYF	TRBV27	TRBD2
CASSLPTSGDGEQYF	TRBV28	TRBD2
CASSLALYEASYNEQFF	TRBV7-9	NA
CASRTTGVGYTF	TRBV28	TRBD1
CSVGYRGRSSYEQYF	TRBV29-1	TRBD1
CASRKRGLDYGYTF	TRBV27	TRBD1
CASSPTGQGIHEQYF	TRBV27	TRBD1
CASSLLPGGRGYTF	TRBV28	NA
CASSLAGPSYNEQFF	TRBV5-1	TRBD2
CASSLGTGAYNEQFF	TRBV5-1	TRBD1
CASRSGTGGYEQFF	TRBV28	TRBD1
CASSDNRAGIDEQYF	TRBV2	NA
CASGLRGVISYEQYF	TRBV28	TRBD2
CASSQGTSYEQYF	TRBV6-5	NA
CASSLTVGRTEAFF	TRBV5-5	NA
CASSQDPQGGNEQFF	TRBV4-1	TRBD2
CTSSQYDRGYEQYF	TRBV1	NA
CASVTSRQGLTKNIQYF	TRBV5-6	TRBD1
CASSGRGVAYEQYF	TRBV6-1	NA
CASSLAGHPLVNEQFF	TRBV5-1	NA
CASSSPDNQPNQPQHF	TRBV19	NA
CASRPGPSNQPQHF	TRBV19	NA
CASSPGGSYTF	TRBV7-6	NA
CASSFGQGLDYGYTF	TRBV27	NA
CASPAGTGELFF	TRBV6-1	NA
CASSQEGGVVRQTQYF	TRBV4-1	TRBD2
CASRPGLAYEQYF	TRBV11-2	NA
CASSPNPGTMNTEAFF	TRBV19	NA
CASKRDGDYNEQFF	TRBV4-2	NA
CASGGNRDRGRGELFF	TRBV19	TRBD1
CATSRDLTVAYEQYF	TRBV15	NA
CASSLAGGTDEKLFF	TRBV7-9	NA
CAISERTYGANVLTF	TRBV10-3	NA
CASGSGSGTGELFF	TRBV2	TRBD2
CASSAGQSANEKLFF	TRBV6-1	TRBD1
CASSQDTGANEQHF	TRBV4-1	NA
CASSMGQGASSGANVLTF	TRBV7-9	TRBD1
CSVAGLAGGGGELFF	TRBV29-1	TRBD2
CASTVTRGRASSRVQAYNEQFF	TRBV10-2	NA
CASSLRLAGVNEQFF	TRBV5-1	TRBD2
CAWSVRGDRGYTEAFF	TRBV30	TRBD1
CASSQPTSGSYEQYF	TRBV4-1	TRBD2
CASSVFPKGATNEKLFF	TRBV9	NA
CASSFPGLGTDTQYF	TRBV5-1	NA
CGGRISGEYEQYF	TRBV29-1	NA
CASSIAGGSTDTQYF	TRBV27	TRBD2
CASTPGQGINEQFF	TRBV6-5	TRBD1
CASSLAQSSTQYF	TRBV7-9	NA
CASSGTGVIGPSSYNEQFF	TRBV5-1	TRBD1
CASSLARARETQYF	TRBV7-2	NA